This T cell receptor beta chain was recorded in a study of shared clonotypes between healthy human individuals. Overall study results and limits: Only blood samples were collected, and tissue repertoires likely differ.

Only in-frame clones appear in the TCRdb table, and some are missing; sequencing was by immunoSEQ multiplex PCR. The sample lists about 380,000 clones, about 96% occurring once. On this clone itself: What it binds is not known.

Free of recent acute infections or vaccinations, the donors were healthy HIV-negative adults. Sequencing was performed on memory CD8+ T cells sorted from blood. Subset given: CD45RO+ cells pooled with CCR7-negative TemRA cells. The TCR was taken from a man aged 30 to 39 in good health.

This CDR3 is CASRNRGRDTGELFF. The CDR3 region has the DNA TGTGCCAGCAGAAACAGGGGGCGCGACACCGGGGAGCTGTTTTTT. The chain employs TRBV7-2 and TRBJ2-2, with 9 bases identical to TRBD1. This CDR3 is 15 amino acids long. Germline loops: CDR1 SGHTA, CDR2 FQGNSA. J lost 3 bases, V lost 6 bases, and 5 bases had no gene match.